A single sample is the source of the 8 T cell receptor beta chains below, sequenced in a study of T cell responses to AZD1222 COVID-19 vaccine. Here immunoSEQ multiplex PCR was the method, and the copy in TCRdb shows in-frame clones only, minus some. This table has about 120,000 clones, approximately 85% appearing once. The sample was peripheral blood, taken on day 0 of AZD1222 vaccination. Source of these receptors: an adult in good health.

The V and J genes are TRBV12-5 and TRBJ2-7, with 9 nucleotides matching TRBD1. Germline V CDR1 and CDR2: LGHNT, FRNRAP. V dropped 6 bases and J dropped 5; count of bases not matched to a gene: 8. The CDR3 is made up of 14 amino acids. For the CDR3, the DNA is TGTGCTAGTGGGCGTGGGACAGGGTCCAACGAGCAGTACTTC. Translated: CASGRGTGSNEQYF.

This CDR3 reads CASSQYGGDTEAFF. The CDR3 region has the DNA TGTGCCAGCAGCCAATACGGGGGAGACACTGAAGCTTTCTTT. The chain recombines TRBV3-1 (or the pseudogene TRBV3-2) with TRBJ1-1; possibly TRBD1 for D (5 bases). The ends were cut back, 2 bases at V and 3 bases at J, with 10 bases in the middle. The CDR3 covers 14 residues. CDR1 and CDR2 from the germline V gene are LGHDT and YNNKEL (reference sequence).

The count of this clone is one. V and J are TRBV6-5 and TRBJ1-1; D uncertain. The V end lost 6 bases, the J end lost 1 base, and 9 bases lay between the germline ends. This CDR3 region has 13 residues. Germline V gene sequence: CDR1 MNHEY, CDR2 SVGAGI. The CDR3 region is CASSHDQNTEAFF. DNA of the CDR3: TGTGCCAGCAGCCACGACCAGAACACTGAAGCTTTCTTT.

The V gene is TRBV6-2 or TRBV6-3, the J gene TRBJ1-1; D is perhaps TRBD1 (5 bases). In germline, CDR1 is MNHEY, CDR2 SVGEGT. Trimming shortened V by 2 bases and J by 9 bases, and 16 bases separated the two germline ends. The CDR3 runs 14 residues. CDR3: CASSYGGLSAQAFF. Written as DNA, the CDR3 is TGTGCCAGCAGTTACGGGGGTTTGAGTGCCCAAGCTTTCTTT.

This chain connects TRBV6-1 to TRBJ1-5; the D gene is possibly TRBD1 (6 bases). The CDR3 spans 20 residues. Looked up from germline, CDR1 is MNHNS and CDR2 is SASEGT. V dropped 2 bases and J dropped 2 bases, with 25 bases sitting between them. DNA for the CDR3: TGTGCCAGCAGTGAAAGGGGGGGGACCTTTGCCTTTAACGGCAATCAGCCCCAGCATTTT. It codes for CASSERGGTFAFNGNQPQHF.

V usage is TRBV24-1 and J usage is TRBJ2-3; 11 nucleotides align to TRBD1. Per the germline V gene, CDR1 is KGHDR and CDR2 is SFDVKD. V lost 3 bases and J lost 3; bases outside the gene matches: 1. The CDR3 contains 15 residues. This CDR3 is CATSDGTGGTDTQYF. CDR3 nucleotide sequence: TGTGCCACCAGTGATGGGACAGGGGGGACAGATACGCAGTATTTT.

The rearrangement links TRBV7-2 to TRBJ1-2, with D unresolved. The CDR3 spans 15 residues. Trimming stripped 3 bases from V and 4 bases from J, with 15 bases between. Germline lookup yields CDR1 SGHTA and CDR2 FQGNSA. This CDR3 is CASSLGSNQRYGYTF. In DNA form, the CDR3 reads TGTGCCAGCAGCTTGGGGAGCAACCAACGCTATGGCTACACCTTC.

V and J are TRBV18 and TRBJ2-7; weak D call: TRBD1 (6 bases). The CDR3 runs 14 residues. CDR1 and CDR2 from the germline V gene are KGHSH and LQKENI. V was pared by 4 bases and J by 1 base, with 11 bases between. The DNA for the CDR3 is TGTGCCAGCTCACAAGCAGGGGTTTCCTACGAGCAGTACTTC. Protein sequence: CASSQAGVSYEQYF.